A single T cell receptor beta chain is shown here with its context. Its matching antigen is unknown. The data were taken from a study of shared clonotypes between healthy human individuals. Study-wide background: Each donor had three CD4 naive, three CD4 memory, two CD8 naive and one CD8 memory plate. Study-wide results and limits: What naive subsets generally showed was a larger estimated richness than memory subsets showed.

TCRdb's copy holds only in-frame clones and misses some; the assay was immunoSEQ multiplex PCR. The table records about 1.5 million clones, about 96% of them present only once. V lost 4 bases to trimming and J lost 3 bases, with 16 bases between them. Germline CDR1 SGDLS, CDR2 YYNGEE. This CDR3 has 15 amino acids. The source of this sequence is a man aged 30-40 years in good health. Sequenced input: naive CD4+ T cells sorted from blood. Described subset: CD45RA+ positively selected. The chain couples TRBV9 to TRBJ1-2; perhaps TRBD1 as D (5 bases). The CDR3 nucleotides read TGTGCCAGCAGCCCCCGCGGGGGGACTGACTATGGCTACACCTTC. The encoded protein is CASSPRGGTDYGYTF.